A single sample is the source of the 8 T cell receptor beta chains below, sequenced in a study of blood T cell repertoires in COVID-19. Using immunoSEQ multiplex PCR, the repertoire was profiled, and TCRdb retains in-frame clones only, with some absent. This repertoire shows 150,000 or so clones, about 88% found once; its top ten account for roughly 0.53%. The sample taken for sequencing was peripheral blood. Every receptor here comes from a man aged 55 to 69 with COVID-19, enrolled during active disease.

The chain uses TRBV7-8 and TRBJ2-7; the match to TRBD2 covers 13 bases. Germline values: CDR1 SGHVS, CDR2 FQNEAQ. V lost 5 bases, J lost 1 base, and 2 bases stayed unmatched. The CDR3 is 15 residues long. CDR3 loop: CASSQGLAGSYEQYF. The CDR3, as DNA: TGTGCCAGCAGCCAGGGACTAGCGGGGTCCTACGAGCAGTACTTC.

The chain couples TRBV5-4 to TRBJ2-3; TRBD2 matches at 10 bases. V was pared by 3 bases and J by 7 bases, with 14 bases of the junction left unmatched. The CDR3 is made up of 17 amino acids. CDR1 and CDR2 from the germline V gene are SGHNT and YYREEE (reference sequence). CDR3 nucleotide sequence: TGTGCCAGCAGCTCCTCTTCTCAGCGGGGGGGCCTGAATACGCAGTATTTT. This encodes CASSSSSQRGGLNTQYF.

With respect to this clone: In the same sample, other DNA sequences code for this CDR3. The chain is built from TRBV18 and TRBJ1-1, with D perhaps matching TRBD1 (6 bases). The CDR3 is 15 residues long. Germline V lookup: CDR1 KGHSH, CDR2 LQKENI. Between the trimmed V and J ends, which lost 6 bases and 0 bases, there was a span of 14 bases. The CDR3 is CASSPRQEMNTEAFF. CDR3 DNA sequence: TGTGCCAGCTCCCCTAGACAGGAGATGAACACTGAAGCTTTCTTT. Full variable domain (outside the CDR3, taken from reference TRBV18 and TRBJ1-1): NAGVMQNPRHLVRRRGQEARLRCSPMKGHSHVYWYRQLPEEGLKFMVYLQKENIIDESGMPKERFSAEFPKEGPSILRIQQVVRGDSAAYFCASSPRQEMNTEAFFGQGTRLTVV.

V usage is TRBV11-1 and J usage is TRBJ1-6; D uncertain. The germline V and J ends were trimmed by 1 base and 13 bases, with 8 bases remaining between them. There are 12 residues in the CDR3. The germline CDR1 and CDR2 sequences are SGHAT and FQDESV (reference sequence). The CDR3 region is CASSLGEAPLHF. The CDR3 DNA is TGTGCCAGCAGCTTAGGGGAGGCCCCCCTCCACTTT.

This clone was recorded once. The V gene is TRBV7-8, the J gene TRBJ1-1; D is uncertain. V was trimmed by 1 base and J by 1 base, leaving 7 bases between them. The CDR3 totals 14 residues. CDR1 and CDR2 (germline): SGHVS, FQNEAQ. The CDR3 sequence is CASSLGPGNTEAFF. CDR3 bases: TGTGCCAGCAGCTTAGGGCCGGGGAACACTGAAGCTTTCTTT. Drawing the rest from reference TRBV7-8 and TRBJ1-1, the complete variable domain is GAGVSQSPRYKVAKRGQDVALRCDPISGHVSLFWYQQALGQGPEFLTYFQNEAQLDKSGLPSDRFFAERPEGSVSTLKIQRTQQEDSAVYLCASSLGPGNTEAFFGQGTRLTVV.

The rearrangement joins TRBV5-4 to TRBJ2-7; no firm D call. V was cut by 4 bases and J by 1 base, with 12 bases left in between. In germline, CDR1 is SGHNT, CDR2 YYREEE (reference sequence). The CDR3 is 14 residues long. CDR3 sequence reads: CASSLTLISYEQYF. CDR3 sequence (DNA): TGTGCCAGCAGCCTCACCCTAATATCCTACGAGCAGTACTTC.

V gene TRBV7-2 combines with J gene TRBJ2-5; possibly TRBD2 for D (7 bases). V was cut by 5 bases and J by 2 bases, with 12 bases left in between. The CDR3 runs 14 residues. The germline CDR1 and CDR2 sequences are SGHTA and FQGNSA. In DNA, the CDR3 is TGTGCCAGCAGCGCGGGGGCGGCACAAGAGACCCAGTACTTC. Translation: CASSAGAAQETQYF. Combining the CDR3 with reference TRBV7-2 and TRBJ2-5 gives the whole variable domain GAGVSQSPSNKVTEKGKDVELRCDPISGHTALYWYRQSLGQGLEFLIYFQGNSAPDKSGLPSDRFSAERTGGSVSTLTIQRTQQEDSAVYLCASSAGAAQETQYFGPGTRLLVL.

J is TRBJ2-7 and V is TRBV7-3, with 8 positions matching TRBD2. Trimming cost V 3 bases and J 0 bases; bases outside gene matches: 7. This CDR3 region has 16 residues. Germline CDR1 reads SGHTA; CDR2 reads FQGTGA. The CDR3 spells CASSFRGGGPSYEQYF. CDR3 nucleotide sequence: TGTGCCAGCAGCTTCCGGGGGGGAGGGCCCTCCTACGAGCAGTACTTC.